This T cell receptor beta chain is from a study of cytomegalovirus exposure and HLA in healthy donors. A multiplex PCR was run with 60 Vbeta primers and 13 Jbeta primers. Clones were read by immunoSEQ multiplex PCR, and TCRdb kept only the in-frame ones, dropping some. The sample carries 160,000 or so clones, around 81% recorded once. Trimming took off 6 bases at V and 0 bases at J, with 8 bases between the two ends. Per germline, CDR1 MNHEY and CDR2 SMNVEV (reference sequence). The CDR3 has 13 amino acids. This clone was seen a handful of times. The sequencing input was PBMCs. The TCR sequence derives from a man in his forties in good health and CMV-seronegative. J is TRBJ1-1 and V is TRBV27; tentatively, D is TRBD1 (5 bases). CDR3 nucleotides: TGTGCCAGCAGCCAGGGTTTGAACACTGAAGCTTTCTTT. Translating it yields CASSQGLNTEAFF.